This T cell receptor (beta chain) stems from a study of T-cell reconstitution after alpha-beta-depleted transplantation in children (dated by TCRdb to 2016 to 2017). Broadly, across the study: T-cell immune reconstitution after TCRalphabeta/CD19-depleted allogeneic hematopoietic cell transplantation in children was quantitatively tracked in the study by means of TCR repertoire profiling.

The protocol used for the library was PCR. Sequenced on an Illumina HiSeq 2500. TCR library preparation used molecular barcoding, with unique molecular identifiers applied to normalize quantification of the TCRbeta repertoire. Starting from the raw public reads, TCRdb applied fastp trimming at Q25, assembled clones with MiXCR and retained in-frame beta chains. CDR3 protein duplicates are merged, each entry listing the most common genes and DNA. This sample lists around 600,000 distinct CDR3 sequences; around a sixth were detected once. The ten biggest clones cover 0.85% to 1.3% of the sample. Concerning this clonotype: Its antigen is still unknown. No much larger clone exists at a distance of one base, and base qualities are not known.

In the germline V gene (reference sequence), CDR1 corresponds to DFQATT and CDR2 to SNEGSKA. Counted from cysteine to phenylalanine, this CDR3 has 16 amino acids. Solely the CDR3 DNA is kept, with 48 bases framed from the first base. V loses 7 bases, J loses 1 base, and the germline ends lie 20 bases apart. The sequenced sample was PBMCs from the stem cell graft donor, obtained from the stem cell graft. Recombination joined TRBV20-1 with TRBJ1-5, and perhaps TRBD1 as D gene, on 6 matching bases. The TCR was taken from a human donor who donated a stem cell graft to a child with acute myeloid leukemia. The DNA sequence is as follows: TGCAGTGTCATGGGGCAGGGGATTAGGAGCAATCAGCCCCAGCATTTT. Its translation reads: CSVMGQGIRSNQPQHF.